The text below deals with one T cell receptor (beta chain). Its specificity is not known. Some clones are missing from TCRdb's copy, which holds only in-frame ones; the method was immunoSEQ multiplex PCR. The data contain tens of thousands of clones, about 83% of them singletons. The data are from a study of T cell responses to AZD1222 COVID-19 vaccine. The CDR3 is 15 residues long. Germline V gene sequence: CDR1 LNHDA, CDR2 SQIVND (reference sequence). The V and J ends lost 7 bases and 2 bases, in that order; junction bases with no gene match: 5. Overall study findings and caveats: Vaccine-related CD4 TCRs covered spike, predominating at 160-218 and 743-854.

The chain combines TRBV19 with TRBJ2-7; 13 nucleotides line up with TRBD2. This TCR was recovered from an adult in good health. The sample here was peripheral blood, taken on day 0 of AZD1222 vaccination. The CDR3: CASTRTSGSAYEQYF. The DNA for the CDR3 is TGTGCCAGTACCAGGACTAGCGGGAGTGCCTACGAGCAGTACTTC. Using reference TRBV19 and TRBJ2-7 for the parts outside the CDR3, the full variable domain is DGGITQSPKYLFRKEGQNVTLSCEQNLNHDAMYWYRQDPGQGLRLIYYSQIVNDFQKGDIAEGYSVSREKKESFPLTVTSAQKNPTAFYLCASTRTSGSAYEQYFGPGTRLTVT.